This TCR beta chain emerged from a study of T cell changes during pregnancy in multiple sclerosis. Trimming left V 4 bases short and J 1 base short, with 7 bases between. This CDR3 spans 13 amino acids. Germline CDR1 KGHSH, CDR2 LQKENI. Assay used: immunoSEQ multiplex PCR; TCRdb lists only in-frame clones, some missing. The data show more than 35,000 clones, 94% seen once. The chain is built from TRBV18 and TRBJ1-1, with D uncertain. The source is a female donor with multiple sclerosis, enrolled in a pregnancy study. Source: CD4+ T cells from peripheral blood mononuclear cells, taken in the second trimester of pregnancy. The CDR3 coding sequence is TGTGCCAGCTCACGTGCAGAGAACACTGAAGCTTTCTTT. Its protein product is CASSRAENTEAFF.